This record looks at one TCR beta chain sequence and its context. As yet, its antigen is unknown. TCRdb analysed the reads with MiXCR anew, one entry per CDR3 protein. This sample has 150,000 or so distinct CDR3 sequences, with about 20% found just once. This sample is drawn from a study of T cell repertoires in cytomegalovirus infection. Study context: It was recently identified HLA-C-restricted and well-studied HLA-B-restricted CMV epitopes that the study used. It can be stated that public TCR beta signatures indicated CMV infection as well as a matching HLA type.

Study-level findings and limits: Within the response measured ex vivo, HLA-C-restricted CMV-specific TCR beta clonotypes were dominant. Cumulative public TCR beta family frequency identified carriers of CMV plus the relevant HLA.

V lost 4 bases to trimming and J lost 5 bases, with 19 bases between them. The CDR3 consists of 15 residues. CDR1 SGDLS and CDR2 YYNGEE come from the germline V gene. The J gene is TRBJ2-7, the V gene TRBV9, with D perhaps TRBD2 (6 bases). The receptor comes from a human donor in good health (CMV status not recorded). Some clones in this sample may be carry-over from other donors' samples. Sequences were derived from CD8+ T cells from cultured PBMCs, sampled from culture after CMV antigen stimulation. The CDR3 coding sequence is TGTGCCAGCAGCACCCGGGGGAATCCCGGAGACGAGCAGTACTTC. Its protein is CASSTRGNPGDEQYF.